This TCR beta chain was obtained from a study of beta chain features in type 1 diabetes. In the case of this clone: The antigen is not known.

This CDR3 has 14 amino acids. In germline, CDR1 is SGHNT, CDR2 YENEEA. Trimming took 4 bases from V and 5 from J; bases not matched to a gene: 5. The study reverse transcribed the entire isolated RNA, so it sequenced expressed TCRB transcripts. Generated by immunoSEQ multiplex PCR, the TCRdb table keeps only in-frame clones and is missing some. In the table there are 300,000 or so clones, roughly 8.8% of which are singletons. Broader study findings: PCR might pick shorter templates more often, in the same way for patients and controls. A definitive answer on HLA type influencing TCRB rearrangement was not reached here. Shortening of TCRB CDR3s, moderate but significant, appeared in all four CD4+ subsets of Type 1 diabetes patients.

It was one heparinised blood draw, averaging approximately 100 mL, that each donor gave. Via CD45RO/CCR7/CD25/CD127/CD95/CD27, cells of the CD4+ naive, central memory, regulatory and stem cell-like memory subsets were sorted. The origin of this receptor is a man younger than 40 with type 1 diabetes. The sequenced sample was central memory CD4+ T cells from blood. The chain couples TRBV11-3 to TRBJ2-5; 9 bases agree with TRBD2. Written as DNA, the CDR3 is TGTGCCAGCAGCTGGGCGGGGGGGCCGGAGACCCAGTACTTC. Protein sequence: CASSWAGGPETQYF.